This T cell receptor beta chain was obtained from a study of blood T cell repertoires in COVID-19. Study-level background: Nucleic acid was either cDNA or gDNA, and it came from T cells, B-cell-depleted T cells, or PBMCs.

The V end lost 3 bases, the J end lost 0 bases, and 12 bases lay between the germline ends. The CDR3 sequence is 16 residues long. Per germline, CDR1 MDHEN and CDR2 SYDVKM. Per the original methods: It was from reference gene primer amplification that nucleated cell counts were estimated. TCRdb's copy holds only in-frame clones and misses some; the assay was immunoSEQ multiplex PCR. V, J and clone size were drawn from that table, and D and trimming were deduced from the DNA. The sample lists roughly 180,000 clones, 75% to 90% occurring once. The rearrangement joins TRBV28 to TRBJ1-3; D is undetermined. The sequenced material came from peripheral blood. The source is a woman aged 60-75 years with acute or convalescent COVID-19. In DNA, the CDR3 is TGTGCCAGCAGTTTGGTCCGGAGCCTCTCTGGAAACACCATATATTTT. Its translation is CASSLVRSLSGNTIYF.